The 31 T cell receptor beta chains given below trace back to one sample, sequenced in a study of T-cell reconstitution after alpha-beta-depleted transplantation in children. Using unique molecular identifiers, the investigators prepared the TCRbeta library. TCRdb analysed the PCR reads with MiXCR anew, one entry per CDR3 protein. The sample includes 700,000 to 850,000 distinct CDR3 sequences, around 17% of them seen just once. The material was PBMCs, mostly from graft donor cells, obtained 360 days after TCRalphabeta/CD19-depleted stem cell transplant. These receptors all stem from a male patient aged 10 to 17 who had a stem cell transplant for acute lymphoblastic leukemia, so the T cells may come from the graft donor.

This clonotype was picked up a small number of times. The CDR3 reads CASSQAISSYEQYF. CDR3 DNA sequence: TGTGCCAGCAGCCAAGCGATTAGCTCCTACGAGCAGTACTTC. This chain joins TRBV4-2 and TRBJ2-7; D ambiguous. CDR1 and CDR2 from the germline V gene are LGHNA and YNFKEQ. V shed 1 base and J shed 0 bases, with 7 bases lying between them. The CDR3 length is 14 residues.

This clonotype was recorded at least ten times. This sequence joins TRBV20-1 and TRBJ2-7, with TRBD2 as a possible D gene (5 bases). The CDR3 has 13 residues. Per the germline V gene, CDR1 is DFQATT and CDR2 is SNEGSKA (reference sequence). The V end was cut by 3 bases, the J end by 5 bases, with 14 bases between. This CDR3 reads CSARGLAYDEQYF. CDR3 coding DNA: TGCAGTGCTAGGGGTCTAGCCTACGACGAGCAGTACTTC.

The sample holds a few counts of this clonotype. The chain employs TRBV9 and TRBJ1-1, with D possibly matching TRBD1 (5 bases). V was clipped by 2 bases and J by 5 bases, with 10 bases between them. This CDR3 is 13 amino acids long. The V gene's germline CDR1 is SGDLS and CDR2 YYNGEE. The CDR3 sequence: CASSVIGETEAFF. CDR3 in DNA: TGTGCCAGCAGCGTTATAGGGGAAACTGAAGCTTTCTTT.

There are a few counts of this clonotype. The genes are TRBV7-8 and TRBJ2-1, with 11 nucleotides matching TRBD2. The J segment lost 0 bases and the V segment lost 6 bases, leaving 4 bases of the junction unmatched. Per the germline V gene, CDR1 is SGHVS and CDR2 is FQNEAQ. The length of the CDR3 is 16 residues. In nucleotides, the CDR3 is TGTGCCAGCAGACATACTAGCGGGAGCTCCTACAATGAGCAGTTCTTC. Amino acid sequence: CASRHTSGSSYNEQFF.

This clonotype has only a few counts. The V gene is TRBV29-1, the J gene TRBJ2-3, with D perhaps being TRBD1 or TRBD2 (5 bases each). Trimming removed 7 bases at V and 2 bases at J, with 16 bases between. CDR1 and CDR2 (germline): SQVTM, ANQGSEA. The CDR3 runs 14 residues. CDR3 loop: CSARRDGNTDTQYF. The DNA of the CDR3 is TGCAGCGCCCGCCGGGACGGCAACACAGATACGCAGTATTTT.

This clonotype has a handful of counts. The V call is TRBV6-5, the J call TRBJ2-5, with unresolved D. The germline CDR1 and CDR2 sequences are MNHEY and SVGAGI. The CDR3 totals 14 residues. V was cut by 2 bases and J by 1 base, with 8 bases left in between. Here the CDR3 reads CASSYNGFQETQYF. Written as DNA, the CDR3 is TGTGCCAGCAGTTACAACGGGTTCCAAGAGACCCAGTACTTC.

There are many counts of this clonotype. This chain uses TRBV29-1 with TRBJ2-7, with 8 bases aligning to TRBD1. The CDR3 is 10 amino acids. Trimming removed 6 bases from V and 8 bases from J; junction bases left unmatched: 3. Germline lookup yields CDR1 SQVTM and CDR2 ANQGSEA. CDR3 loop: CSVTGGKQYF. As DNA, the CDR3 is TGCAGCGTCACAGGGGGAAAGCAGTACTTC.

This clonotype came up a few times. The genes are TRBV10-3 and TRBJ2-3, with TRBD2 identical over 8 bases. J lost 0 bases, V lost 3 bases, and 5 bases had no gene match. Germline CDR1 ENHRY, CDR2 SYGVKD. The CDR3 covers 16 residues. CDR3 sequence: CAISEISGTSTDTQYF. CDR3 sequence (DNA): TGTGCCATCAGTGAAATTAGCGGGACTAGCACAGATACGCAGTATTTT.

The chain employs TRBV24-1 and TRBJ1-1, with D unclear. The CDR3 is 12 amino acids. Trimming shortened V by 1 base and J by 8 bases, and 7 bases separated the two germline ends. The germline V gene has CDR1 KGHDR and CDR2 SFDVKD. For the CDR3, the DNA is TGTGCCACCAGTGATTTCAGAGCAGAAGCTTTCTTT. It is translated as CATSDFRAEAFF.

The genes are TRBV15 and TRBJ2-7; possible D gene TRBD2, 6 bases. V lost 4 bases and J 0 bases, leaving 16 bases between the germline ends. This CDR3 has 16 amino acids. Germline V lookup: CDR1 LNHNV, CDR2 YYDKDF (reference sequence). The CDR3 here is CATSIGSGFSSYEQYF. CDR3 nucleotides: TGTGCCACCAGCATAGGAAGCGGGTTCAGCTCCTACGAGCAGTACTTC.

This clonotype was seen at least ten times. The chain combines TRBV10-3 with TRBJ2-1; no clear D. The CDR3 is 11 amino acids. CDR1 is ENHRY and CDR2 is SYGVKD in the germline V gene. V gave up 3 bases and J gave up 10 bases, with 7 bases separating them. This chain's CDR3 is CAISEGGEQFF. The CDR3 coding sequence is TGTGCCATCAGTGAAGGCGGAGAGCAGTTCTTC.

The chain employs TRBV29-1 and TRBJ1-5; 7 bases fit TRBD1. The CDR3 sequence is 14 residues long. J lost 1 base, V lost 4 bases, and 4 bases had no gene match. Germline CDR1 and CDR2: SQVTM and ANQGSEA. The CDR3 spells CSVGQGSSNQPQHF. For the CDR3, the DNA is TGCAGCGTTGGACAGGGATCGAGCAATCAGCCCCAGCATTTT.

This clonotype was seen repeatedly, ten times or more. CDR3 DNA sequence: TGTGCCAGCAGCTTTGGGTCAAGGGAGACCCAGTACTTC. Amino acid sequence: CASSFGSRETQYF. The rearrangement links TRBV11-2 to TRBJ2-5, with D hard to call. In germline, CDR1 is SGHAT, CDR2 FQNNGV. There are 13 residues in the CDR3. With 3 bases removed from V and 5 bases from J, the gap between germline ends came to 10 bases. The full variable domain, rest sourced from reference TRBV11-2 and TRBJ2-5, is EAGVAQSPRYKIIEKRQSVAFWCNPISGHATLYWYQQILGQGPKLLIQFQNNGVVDDSQLPKDRFSAERLKGVDSTLKIQPAKLEDSAVYLCASSFGSRETQYFGPGTRLLVL.

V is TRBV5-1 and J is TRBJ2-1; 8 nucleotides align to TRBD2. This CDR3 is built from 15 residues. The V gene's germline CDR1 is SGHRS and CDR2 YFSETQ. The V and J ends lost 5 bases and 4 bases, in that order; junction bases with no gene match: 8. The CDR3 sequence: CASRVLAGGYNEQFF. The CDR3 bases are TGCGCCAGCAGGGTACTCGCGGGAGGATACAATGAGCAGTTCTTC.

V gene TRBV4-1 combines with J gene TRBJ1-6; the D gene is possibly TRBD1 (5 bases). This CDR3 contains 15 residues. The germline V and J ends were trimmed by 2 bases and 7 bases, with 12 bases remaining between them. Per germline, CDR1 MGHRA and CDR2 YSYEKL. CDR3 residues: CASSQPGVKNSPLHF. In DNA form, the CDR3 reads TGCGCCAGCAGCCAACCGGGGGTGAAGAATTCACCCCTCCACTTT.

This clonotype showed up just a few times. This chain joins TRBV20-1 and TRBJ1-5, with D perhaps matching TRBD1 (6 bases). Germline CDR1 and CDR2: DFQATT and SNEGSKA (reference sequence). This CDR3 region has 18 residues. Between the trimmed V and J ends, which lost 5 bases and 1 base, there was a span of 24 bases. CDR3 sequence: CSAATGSASRGSNQPQHF. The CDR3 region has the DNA TGCAGTGCTGCTACAGGGAGCGCGAGTCGGGGGAGCAATCAGCCCCAGCATTTT.

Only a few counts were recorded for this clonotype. The CDR3 spells CASSARQVSYNEQFF. For the CDR3, the DNA is TGTGCCAGCAGCGCACGACAGGTATCCTACAATGAGCAGTTCTTC. The rearrangement uses TRBV9 and TRBJ2-1, with D possibly matching TRBD1 (6 bases). The CDR3 spans 15 residues. Between the trimmed V and J ends, which lost 3 bases and 1 base, there was a span of 11 bases. The germline V gene encodes CDR1 SGDLS and CDR2 YYNGEE.

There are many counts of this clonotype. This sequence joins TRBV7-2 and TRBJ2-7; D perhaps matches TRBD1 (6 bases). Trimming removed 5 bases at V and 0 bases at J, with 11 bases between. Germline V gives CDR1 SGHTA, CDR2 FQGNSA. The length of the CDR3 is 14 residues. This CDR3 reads CASSRDRSSYEQYF. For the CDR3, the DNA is TGTGCCAGCAGCCGAGACAGGAGCTCCTACGAGCAGTACTTC.

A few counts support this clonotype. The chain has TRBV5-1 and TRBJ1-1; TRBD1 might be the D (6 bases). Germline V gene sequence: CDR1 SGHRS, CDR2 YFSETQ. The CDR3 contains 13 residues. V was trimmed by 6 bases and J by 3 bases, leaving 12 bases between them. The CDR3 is CASTPGEDTEAFF. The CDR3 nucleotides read TGCGCCAGCACACCAGGGGAGGACACTGAAGCTTTCTTT.

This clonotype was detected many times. The CDR3 sequence is CASSRGQGGDYEQYF. CDR3 in DNA: TGTGCCAGCAGCCGGGGACAGGGGGGGGACTACGAGCAGTACTTC. V and J are TRBV27 and TRBJ2-7, with TRBD1 identical over 11 bases. Germline lookup yields CDR1 MNHEY and CDR2 SMNVEV (reference sequence). This CDR3 has 15 residues. The ends lost 6 bases at V and 3 bases at J; junction bases unmatched: 7.

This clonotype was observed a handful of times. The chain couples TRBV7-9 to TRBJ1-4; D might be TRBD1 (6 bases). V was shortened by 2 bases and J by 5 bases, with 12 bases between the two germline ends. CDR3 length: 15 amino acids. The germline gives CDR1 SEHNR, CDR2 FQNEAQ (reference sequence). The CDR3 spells CASSLPGAGNEKLFF. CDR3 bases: TGTGCCAGCAGCTTACCAGGGGCCGGCAATGAAAAACTGTTTTTT.

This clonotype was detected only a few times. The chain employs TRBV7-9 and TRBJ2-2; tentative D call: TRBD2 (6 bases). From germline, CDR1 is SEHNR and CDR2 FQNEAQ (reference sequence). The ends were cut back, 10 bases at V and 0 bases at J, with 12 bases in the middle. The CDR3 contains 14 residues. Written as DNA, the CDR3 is TGTGCCACCCCGACTAGGCCGAACACCGGGGAGCTGTTTTTT. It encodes CATPTRPNTGELFF. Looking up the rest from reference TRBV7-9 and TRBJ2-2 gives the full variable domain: DTGVSQNPRHKITKRGQNVTFRCDPISEHNRLYWYRQTLGQGPEFLTYFQNEAQLEKSRLLSDRFSAERPKGSFSTLEIQRTEQGDSAMYLCATPTRPNTGELFFGEGSRLTVL.

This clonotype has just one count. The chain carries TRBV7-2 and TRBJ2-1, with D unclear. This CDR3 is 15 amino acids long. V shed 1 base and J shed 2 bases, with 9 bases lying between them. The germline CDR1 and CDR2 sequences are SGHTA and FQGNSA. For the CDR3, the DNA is TGTGCCAGCAGCTTAGAGACGGCCCCCTACAATGAGCAGTTCTTC. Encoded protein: CASSLETAPYNEQFF.

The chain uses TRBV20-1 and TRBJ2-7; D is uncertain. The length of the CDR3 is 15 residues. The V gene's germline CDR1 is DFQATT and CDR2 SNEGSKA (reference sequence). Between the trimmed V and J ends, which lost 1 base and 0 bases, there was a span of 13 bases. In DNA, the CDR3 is TGCAGTGCTAGAGGTGGCAGCACCTACTCCTACGAGCAGTACTTC. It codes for CSARGGSTYSYEQYF.

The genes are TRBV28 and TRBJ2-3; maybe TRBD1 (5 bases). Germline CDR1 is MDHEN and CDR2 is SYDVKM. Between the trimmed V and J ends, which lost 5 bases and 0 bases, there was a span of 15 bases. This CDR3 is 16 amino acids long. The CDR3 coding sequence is TGTGCCAGCAGTCTAACCCCCGGACAAAGCACAGATACGCAGTATTTT. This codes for CASSLTPGQSTDTQYF. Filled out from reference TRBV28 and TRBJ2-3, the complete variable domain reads DVKVTQSSRYLVKRTGEKVFLECVQDMDHENMFWYRQDPGLGLRLIYFSYDVKMKEKGDIPEGYSVSREKKERFSLILESASTNQTSMYLCASSLTPGQSTDTQYFGPGTRLTVL.

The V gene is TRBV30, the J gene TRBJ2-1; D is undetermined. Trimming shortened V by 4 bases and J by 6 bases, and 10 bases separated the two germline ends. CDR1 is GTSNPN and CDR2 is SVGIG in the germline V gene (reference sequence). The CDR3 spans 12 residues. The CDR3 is CAWTSWGNEQFF. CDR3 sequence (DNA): TGTGCCTGGACCTCTTGGGGCAATGAGCAGTTCTTC. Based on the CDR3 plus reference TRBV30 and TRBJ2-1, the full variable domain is SQTIHQWPATLVQPVGSPLSLECTVEGTSNPNLYWYRQAAGRGLQLLFYSVGIGQISSEVPQNLSASRPQDRQFILSSKKLLLSDSGFYLCAWTSWGNEQFFGPGTRLTVL.

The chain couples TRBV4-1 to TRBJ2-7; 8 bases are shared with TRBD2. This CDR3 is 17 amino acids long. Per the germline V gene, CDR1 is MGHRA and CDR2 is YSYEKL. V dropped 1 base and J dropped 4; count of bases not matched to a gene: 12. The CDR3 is CASSQAGAGLGAYEQYF. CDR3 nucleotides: TGCGCCAGCAGCCAAGCGGGTGCGGGACTAGGGGCTTACGAGCAGTACTTC.

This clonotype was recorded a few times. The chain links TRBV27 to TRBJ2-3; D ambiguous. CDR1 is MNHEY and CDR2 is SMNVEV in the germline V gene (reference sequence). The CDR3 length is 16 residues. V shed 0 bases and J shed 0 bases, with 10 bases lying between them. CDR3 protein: CASSLSRSTSTDTQYF. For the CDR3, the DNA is TGTGCCAGCAGTTTATCGAGAAGTACCAGCACAGATACGCAGTATTTT.

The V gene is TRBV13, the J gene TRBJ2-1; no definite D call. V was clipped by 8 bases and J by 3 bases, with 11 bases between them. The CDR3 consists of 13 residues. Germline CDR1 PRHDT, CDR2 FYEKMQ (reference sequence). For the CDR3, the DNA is TGTGCCAGCGCGGAGAGACTCTACAATGAGCAGTTCTTC. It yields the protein CASAERLYNEQFF.

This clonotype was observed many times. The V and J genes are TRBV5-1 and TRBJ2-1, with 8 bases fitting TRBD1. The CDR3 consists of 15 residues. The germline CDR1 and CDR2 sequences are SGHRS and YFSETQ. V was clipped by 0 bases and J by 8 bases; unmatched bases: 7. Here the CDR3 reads CASSLVPGGLDEQFF. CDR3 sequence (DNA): TGCGCCAGCAGCTTGGTTCCAGGGGGCCTAGATGAGCAGTTCTTC.

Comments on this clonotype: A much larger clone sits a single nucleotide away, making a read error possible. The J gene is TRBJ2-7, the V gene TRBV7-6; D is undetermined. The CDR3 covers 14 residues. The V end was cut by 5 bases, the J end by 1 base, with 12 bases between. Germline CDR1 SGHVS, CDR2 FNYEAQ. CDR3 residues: CASSQYVASYEQYF. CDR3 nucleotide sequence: TGTGCCAGCAGCCAGTACGTCGCTTCCTACGAGCAGTACTTC.